This TCR beta chain was identified in a study of cytomegalovirus exposure and HLA in healthy donors. Study-level results: In vitro assays verified that a few CMV-associated chains recognized CMV antigens specifically.

V lost 8 bases and J 0 bases, leaving 11 bases between the germline ends. The CDR3 is made up of 14 amino acids. Germline values: CDR1 MNHNS, CDR2 SASEGT. Remarks on this clone: What it binds is unknown.

The method was immunoSEQ multiplex PCR; TCRdb's version includes in-frame clones alone and lacks a portion of them. Among fewer than 200,000 clones, about nine tenths were seen once, and the ten largest hold over 4%. Sequenced: PBMCs. This clonotype originated in a young man in good health and CMV-seropositive. This chain connects TRBV6-1 to TRBJ1-5; the D is unclear. CDR3 in amino acids: CASVNPYSNQPQHF. The DNA of the CDR3 is TGTGCCAGCGTTAATCCTTATAGCAATCAGCCCCAGCATTTT.